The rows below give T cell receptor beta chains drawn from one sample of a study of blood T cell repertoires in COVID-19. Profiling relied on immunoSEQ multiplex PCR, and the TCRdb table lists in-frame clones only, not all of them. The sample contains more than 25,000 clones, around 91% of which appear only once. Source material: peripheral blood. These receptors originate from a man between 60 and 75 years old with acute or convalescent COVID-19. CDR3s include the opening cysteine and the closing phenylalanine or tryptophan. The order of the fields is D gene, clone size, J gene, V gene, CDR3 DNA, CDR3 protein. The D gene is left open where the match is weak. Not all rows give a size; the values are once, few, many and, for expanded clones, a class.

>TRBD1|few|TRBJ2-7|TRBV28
TGTGCCACCCGGACAGGAGACTACGAGCAGTACTTC
CATRTGDYEQYF
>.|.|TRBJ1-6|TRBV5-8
TGTGCCAGCATCCCCGGGTCCTATAATTCACCCCTCCACTTT
CASIPGSYNSPLHF
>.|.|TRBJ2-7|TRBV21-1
TGTGCCAGCAGCAAAGGGAGGGAGGGAGAGCAGTACTTC
CASSKGREGEQYF
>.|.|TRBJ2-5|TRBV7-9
TGTGCCAGCAGCTTAGGAGGGTACCAAGAGACCCAGTACTTC
CASSLGGYQETQYF
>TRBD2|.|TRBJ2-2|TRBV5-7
TGTGCCAGCAGCTTGAAGGGGACTAGCGGGGGCCTCAACACCGGGGAGCTGTTTTTT
CASSLKGTSGGLNTGELFF
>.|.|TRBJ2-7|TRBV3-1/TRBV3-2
TGTGCCAGCAGCCCGCGATCGGGGTACGAGCAGTACTTC
CASSPRSGYEQYF
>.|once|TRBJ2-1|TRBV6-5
TGTGCCAGCAGTTACGGGCAATACAATGAGCAGTTCTTC
CASSYGQYNEQFF
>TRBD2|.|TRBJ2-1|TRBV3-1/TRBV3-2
TGTGCCAGCAGCCGAGATTGGACTAGCCCGTTCTTC
CASSRDWTSPFF
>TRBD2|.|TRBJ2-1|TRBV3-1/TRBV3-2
TGTGCCAGCAGCATACTAGCGGGAGGGCGGCAGGATGAGCAGTTCTTC
CASSILAGGRQDEQFF
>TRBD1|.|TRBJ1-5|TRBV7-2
TGTGCCAGCAGCTTAGCAGGACAGGGGGCGGGTCAGCCCCAGCATTTT
CASSLAGQGAGQPQHF
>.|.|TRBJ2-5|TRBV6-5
TGTGCCAGCAGGTCGGGGGGCATGGCCCAGTACTTC
CASRSGGMAQYF
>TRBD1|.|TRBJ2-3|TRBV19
TGTGCCAGTAGTACCCGGACAGGGAGCACAGATACGCAGTATTTT
CASSTRTGSTDTQYF
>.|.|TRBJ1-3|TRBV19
TGTGCCAGTAGTATGGGCAGTACAGGAAACACCATATATTTT
CASSMGSTGNTIYF
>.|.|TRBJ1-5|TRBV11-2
TGTGCCAGCAGCGGACAGAGCAATCAGCCCCAGCATTTT
CASSGQSNQPQHF
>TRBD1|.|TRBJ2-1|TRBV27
TGTGCCAGCAGTTTATCGGGGACAGGGTTGCCCTACAATGAGCAGTTCTTC
CASSLSGTGLPYNEQFF
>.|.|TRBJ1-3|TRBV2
TGTGCCAGCGAACCAGGCAGAAGAAACACCATATATTTT
CASEPGRRNTIYF
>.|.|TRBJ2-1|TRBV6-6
TGTGCCAGCAACCAACTAGCTACCAACTCCTACAATGAGCAGTTCTTC
CASNQLATNSYNEQFF
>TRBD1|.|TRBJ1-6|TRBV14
TGTGCCAGCAGCCAAGATGAAGGGACAGTTAATTCACCCCTCCACTTT
CASSQDEGTVNSPLHF